These 23 T cell receptor beta chains share one sample of origin, sequenced in a study of PD-L1 blockade in urothelial cancer. Time point given: pretreatment peripheral blood. TCRdb's copy holds only in-frame clones and misses some; the assay was immunoSEQ multiplex PCR. Of 95,000 to 100,000 clones in the sample, around 86% were seen once. Material: PBMCs, obtained around atezolizumab (anti-PD-L1) treatment. The receptors derive from a man aged 55 to 69 with urothelial cancer.

V and J are TRBV13 and TRBJ1-1, with D perhaps matching TRBD1 (6 bases). The CDR3 loop spans 17 amino acids. Germline assignment: CDR1 PRHDT and CDR2 FYEKMQ (reference sequence). V lost 1 base, J lost 4 bases, and 19 bases lay in between. CDR3 sequence reads: CASSLVGGRVLGTEAFF. The CDR3 region has the DNA TGTGCCAGCAGCTTAGTGGGGGGGCGCGTTCTCGGCACTGAAGCTTTCTTT.

This rearrangement joins TRBV19 to TRBJ1-2; 8 nucleotides match TRBD1. Germline V CDR1 and CDR2: LNHDA, SQIVND (reference sequence). Losses at the gene ends were 6 bases for V and 1 base for J; bases not matched to a gene: 4. This CDR3 contains 14 residues. The chain's CDR3 is CASSHGQGNYGYTF. The DNA of the CDR3 is TGTGCCAGTAGCCACGGACAGGGTAACTATGGCTACACCTTC.

V is TRBV29-1 and J is TRBJ1-1, with 11 bases fitting TRBD1. In germline, CDR1 is SQVTM, CDR2 ANQGSEA. There are 13 residues in the CDR3. V dropped 4 bases and J dropped 5; count of bases not matched to a gene: 3. This chain's CDR3 is CSVVGTGGTEAFF. The CDR3 DNA reads as TGCAGCGTTGTAGGGACAGGGGGAACTGAAGCTTTCTTT.

This rearrangement joins TRBV6-1 to TRBJ1-1; D unresolved. V lost 6 bases to trimming and J lost 1 base, with 9 bases between them. The CDR3 length is 13 residues. Germline V CDR1 and CDR2: MNHNS, SASEGT. The CDR3 bases are TGTGCCAGCAGCGTTACAGCGAACACTGAAGCTTTCTTT. Translating it yields CASSVTANTEAFF.

The count of this clone is one. V and J are TRBV7-2 and TRBJ1-1; D not resolved. V was trimmed by 5 bases and J by 0 bases, leaving 13 bases between them. The CDR3 consists of 15 residues. Germline loops: CDR1 SGHTA, CDR2 FQGNSA. As DNA, the CDR3 is TGTGCCAGCAGCCAGAGGGTGACCCTGAACACTGAAGCTTTCTTT. Its protein product is CASSQRVTLNTEAFF.

The chain links TRBV7-9 to TRBJ1-4; D may be TRBD1 (5 bases). V lost 5 bases and J lost 8, with 15 bases in between. This CDR3 comprises 14 residues. Germline CDR1 SEHNR, CDR2 FQNEAQ (reference sequence). In DNA, the CDR3 is TGTGCCAGCAGCCCCGGGACGGAGGGGGAAAAACTGTTTTTT. This codes for CASSPGTEGEKLFF. Full variable domain (missing parts from reference TRBV7-9 and TRBJ1-4): DTGVSQNPRHKITKRGQNVTFRCDPISEHNRLYWYRQTLGQGPEFLTYFQNEAQLEKSRLLSDRFSAERPKGSFSTLEIQRTEQGDSAMYLCASSPGTEGEKLFFGSGTQLSVL.

This clone appeared once. The J gene is TRBJ1-5, the V gene TRBV4-2; 10 bases agree with TRBD1. J was trimmed by 6 bases and V by 4 bases; bases with no gene match: 6. The CDR3 extends over 15 amino acids. Germline CDR1 LGHNA, CDR2 YNFKEQ. The CDR3 here is CASSPRDRGSQPQHF. CDR3 nucleotide sequence: TGTGCCAGCAGCCCCCGGGACAGGGGATCTCAGCCCCAGCATTTT.

The genes are TRBV19 and TRBJ1-5; TRBD1 agrees at 7 bases. Trimming cost V 5 bases and J 2 bases; bases outside gene matches: 9. The CDR3 is made up of 16 amino acids. Germline CDR1 is LNHDA and CDR2 is SQIVND (reference sequence). Written as DNA, the CDR3 is TGTGCCAGTAGTTTGTCGGCAGGGACAGGCAATCAGCCCCAGCATTTT. It translates to CASSLSAGTGNQPQHF.

This clone is a singleton in its sample. This chain links TRBV9 with TRBJ1-2; D unclear. Trimming removed 3 bases from V and 4 bases from J, with 16 bases in between. The germline gives CDR1 SGDLS, CDR2 YYNGEE. The CDR3 spans 15 residues. In DNA, the CDR3 is TGTGCCAGCAGCGGGAATCGACTGAACCTCTATGGCTACACCTTC. Translated, it gives CASSGNRLNLYGYTF.

The chain joins TRBV19 to TRBJ1-2; possibly TRBD1 for D (6 bases). The CDR3 contains 14 residues. Germline V lookup: CDR1 LNHDA, CDR2 SQIVND (reference sequence). V shed 3 bases and J shed 8 bases, with 16 bases lying between them. As DNA, the CDR3 is TGTGCCAGTAGTATCAATCTGCTCCAGGGGGGCTACACCTTC. Translated, it gives CASSINLLQGGYTF.

The rearrangement uses TRBV9 and TRBJ2-3, with 9 bases aligning to TRBD2. After removal of 0 bases from V and 3 bases from J, the junction contained 5 bases not matched to a gene. The CDR3 consists of 16 residues. Germline loops: CDR1 SGDLS, CDR2 YYNGEE. CDR3 coding DNA: TGTGCCAGCAGCGTAGCAAGCGGGAGGCTTACAGATACGCAGTATTTT. Its protein is CASSVASGRLTDTQYF.

The V call is TRBV19, the J call TRBJ2-6; perhaps TRBD1 as D (5 bases). This CDR3 comprises 18 residues. V lost 5 bases and J lost 0, with 17 bases in between. Germline V lookup: CDR1 LNHDA, CDR2 SQIVND (reference sequence). The CDR3 reads CASSPQAGPSSGANVLTF. For the CDR3, the DNA is TGTGCCAGTAGTCCCCAAGCAGGGCCATCCTCTGGGGCCAACGTCCTGACTTTC.

The V call is TRBV28, the J call TRBJ1-3; D call uncertain. This CDR3 is built from 13 residues. Trimming cost V 6 bases and J 0 bases, with 6 bases left between them. The germline CDR1 and CDR2 sequences are MDHEN and SYDVKM. CDR3 sequence (DNA): TGTGCCAGCAGCTACCCCTCTGGAAACACCATATATTTT. It codes for CASSYPSGNTIYF.

The chain is built from TRBV5-1 and TRBJ2-2; the match to TRBD2 covers 8 bases. The CDR3 has 16 amino acids. Germline CDR1 and CDR2: SGHRS and YFSETQ. The J segment lost 1 base and the V segment lost 4 bases, leaving 6 bases of the junction unmatched. The CDR3, as DNA: TGCGCCAGCAGCAAAACTAGCGGTGAGAACACCGGGGAGCTGTTTTTT. Its protein is CASSKTSGENTGELFF.

The rearrangement uses TRBV9 and TRBJ1-3; D unclear. Germline V gene data show CDR1 as SGDLS and CDR2 as YYNGEE. This CDR3 region has 14 residues. V gave up 3 bases and J gave up 0 bases, with 7 bases separating them. DNA of the CDR3: TGTGCCAGCAGCGGAAGCGCCTCTGGAAACACCATATATTTT. It encodes CASSGSASGNTIYF.

V usage is TRBV5-6 and J usage is TRBJ1-5; no reliable D call. The germline CDR1 and CDR2 sequences are SGHDT and YYEEEE. The CDR3 contains 15 residues. V shed 0 bases and J shed 0 bases, with 7 bases lying between them. Written as DNA, the CDR3 is TGTGCCAGCAGCTTGGGGGGAGGTAGCAATCAGCCCCAGCATTTT. Its protein is CASSLGGGSNQPQHF. The entire variable domain, with the rest obtained from reference TRBV5-6 and TRBJ1-5, is as follows: DAGVTQSPTHLIKTRGQQVTLRCSPKSGHDTVSWYQQALGQGPQFIFQYYEEEERQRGNFPDRFSGHQFPNYSSELNVNALLLGDSALYLCASSLGGGSNQPQHFGDGTRLSIL.

J is TRBJ2-3 and V is TRBV10-3; TRBD2 aligns across 8 bases. The V gene's germline CDR1 is ENHRY and CDR2 SYGVKD. V shed 7 bases, J shed 2 bases, and the junction held 5 bases outside the gene matches. The CDR3 consists of 14 residues. The CDR3 spells CAIKPGGDTDTQYF. DNA of the CDR3: TGTGCCATCAAGCCCGGGGGGGACACAGATACGCAGTATTTT.

The chain uses TRBV9 and TRBJ2-3, with TRBD2 matching over 9 bases. Germline CDR1 reads SGDLS; CDR2 reads YYNGEE. V was pared by 1 base and J by 2 bases, with 11 bases of the junction left unmatched. The length of the CDR3 is 18 residues. The CDR3 region has the DNA TGTGCCAGCAGCGTATTAAGCGGGGGGCTCACCTTCACAGATACGCAGTATTTT. Translation gives CASSVLSGGLTFTDTQYF.

The J gene is TRBJ2-3, the V gene TRBV11-2; D is ambiguous. The germline V gene encodes CDR1 SGHAT and CDR2 FQNNGV. With 2 bases removed from V and 2 bases from J, the gap between germline ends came to 5 bases. This CDR3 comprises 13 residues. CDR3 amino acids: CASSLPLTDTQYF. The CDR3 DNA is TGTGCCAGCAGCTTACCACTCACAGATACGCAGTATTTT.

This clone was seen a few times. The CDR3 protein is CARSPGSSIEQCQPQHF. CDR3 bases: TGTGCCAGAAGCCCCGGATCTAGTATAGAGCAGTGTCAGCCCCAGCATTTT. The gene calls are TRBV5-3 and TRBJ1-5; D is unclear. TRBV5-3 is sorted into the ORF group, with uncertain function. CDR3 length equals 17 residues. Deletions cut 4 bases from V and 6 bases from J, with 23 bases between.

J is TRBJ2-1 and V is TRBV7-6; perhaps TRBD1 as D (5 bases). CDR1 and CDR2 (germline): SGHVS, FNYEAQ. CDR3 length equals 15 residues. Trimming removed 3 bases from V and 5 bases from J, with 14 bases in between. The CDR3 DNA follows: TGTGCCAGCAGCTTGGCTCCTAGGGGCGACAATGAGCAGTTCTTC. It codes for CASSLAPRGDNEQFF.

The rearrangement joins TRBV25-1 to TRBJ2-5; D may be TRBD2 (6 bases). Germline V gene lookup returns CDR1 MGHDK and CDR2 SYGVNS. V was pared by 3 bases and J by 2 bases, with 13 bases between. The CDR3 is 15 amino acids. The CDR3 loop is CASSDAAAGQETQYF. The CDR3, as DNA: TGTGCCAGCAGTGATGCAGCGGCGGGACAAGAGACCCAGTACTTC.

The chain is built from TRBV5-1 and TRBJ2-3, with a tentative D call TRBD2 (6 bases). From germline, CDR1 is SGHRS and CDR2 YFSETQ. CDR3 size: 14 residues. V lost 4 bases to trimming and J lost 9 bases, with 18 bases between them. The CDR3 DNA reads TGCGCCAGCAGCCCCTCCCGGGGGAGCGGGACGCAGTATTTT. Amino acids: CASSPSRGSGTQYF. Using reference TRBV5-1 and TRBJ2-3 for the parts outside the CDR3, the full variable domain is KAGVTQTPRYLIKTRGQQVTLSCSPISGHRSVSWYQQTPGQGLQFLFEYFSETQRNKGNFPGRFSGRQFSNSRSEMNVSTLELGDSALYLCASSPSRGSGTQYFGPGTRLTVL.